Below, 21 T cell receptor beta chains from the same sample are listed, as sequenced in a study of T cells in Graves' hyperthyroidism and ophthalmopathy. Amplified TCR beta CDR3 regions derived from RNA transcripts. In the first-round RT-PCR of the TCR CDR3, the HTBI primer set was used. TCRdb reanalysed the multiplex PCR reads using MiXCR and keeps one entry per CDR3 protein. Found here are hundreds of thousands of distinct CDR3 sequences, just under 20% of them singletons; the top ten hold roughly 44%. The sample consisted of blood. The source of these receptors is a man aged 35-49 years with Graves' ophthalmopathy.

This clonotype showed up just a few times. This chain connects TRBV12-3 or TRBV12-4 to TRBJ1-6; TRBD1 agrees at 7 bases. After removal of 5 bases from V and 4 bases from J, the junction contained 8 bases not matched to a gene. This CDR3 has 16 residues. CDR3 amino acids: CASSPADRDYNSPLHF. In DNA, the CDR3 is TGTGCCAGCAGTCCCGCTGACAGGGATTATAATTCACCCCTCCACTTT.

This clonotype was counted at least ten times. The J gene is TRBJ1-1, the V gene TRBV30; D is unclear. The CDR3 is 12 amino acids. In germline, CDR1 is GTSNPN, CDR2 SVGIG (reference sequence). V lost 2 bases and J lost 0, with 4 bases in between. The CDR3 sequence: CAWSNLNTEAFF. CDR3 DNA sequence: TGTGCCTGGAGTAACCTGAACACTGAAGCTTTCTTT.

The chain has TRBV4-2 and TRBJ2-1, with TRBD2 matching 14 bases. Germline V gene lookup returns CDR1 LGHNA and CDR2 YNFKEQ. The CDR3 has 22 amino acids. V shed 0 bases and J 1 base; nucleotides not matched to a gene: 14. The CDR3 is CASSQDGEGLAGAGRSYNEQFF. As DNA, the CDR3 is TGTGCCAGCAGCCAAGATGGGGAGGGACTAGCGGGAGCCGGAAGGTCCTACAATGAGCAGTTCTTC.

Only a few counts were recorded for this clonotype. The chain has TRBV24-1 and TRBJ1-2; D is possibly TRBD1 (5 bases). The CDR3 length is 13 residues. CDR1 and CDR2 (germline): KGHDR, SFDVKD. Between the trimmed V and J ends, which lost 9 bases and 10 bases, there was a span of 20 bases. The CDR3 DNA is TGTGCCACCGCGTCGGGGCAGGGCCGAGACTACACCTTC. Translating gives CATASGQGRDYTF.

The chain joins TRBV20-1 to TRBJ1-6; possible D gene TRBD1, 5 bases. The CDR3 covers 17 residues. Looked up from germline, CDR1 is DFQATT and CDR2 is SNEGSKA (reference sequence). Trimming left V 1 base short and J 0 bases short, with 13 bases between. The CDR3 bases are TGCAGTGCTAGAGGAGCGGGAGGGACCTCCTATAATTCACCCCTCCACTTT. Its protein product is CSARGAGGTSYNSPLHF.

This clonotype was seen at least ten times. This chain uses TRBV28 with TRBJ1-5; 7 bases match TRBD1. The CDR3 has 15 residues. Per germline, CDR1 MDHEN and CDR2 SYDVKM. The ends lost 1 base at V and 11 bases at J; junction bases unmatched: 11. CDR3 nucleotides: TGTGCCAGCAGTTTATCGTCAGGGGGTGGAAGGACCCAGCATTTT. Protein sequence: CASSLSSGGGRTQHF.

The chain employs TRBV11-2 and TRBJ2-4, with 7 bases lining up with TRBD2. The CDR3 is made up of 18 amino acids. Germline CDR1 and CDR2: SGHAT and FQNNGV. The V gene end was trimmed by 0 bases and the J gene end by 0 bases; junction bases not matched to a gene: 8. The chain's CDR3 is CASSLDVETSRAKNIQYF. Written as DNA, the CDR3 is TGTGCCAGCAGCTTAGATGTTGAGACTAGCAGAGCCAAAAACATTCAGTACTTC.

This clonotype was seen a handful of times. This chain connects TRBV20-1 to TRBJ2-1, with 7 bases that match TRBD1. The V and J ends lost 6 bases and 7 bases, in that order; junction bases with no gene match: 15. This CDR3 spans 15 amino acids. Germline V CDR1 and CDR2: DFQATT, SNEGSKA (reference sequence). The CDR3: CSATLRDSLLNEQFF. The CDR3, as DNA: TGCAGTGCAACGCTCCGGGACAGCCTTTTGAATGAGCAGTTCTTC.

The rearrangement uses TRBV4-1 and TRBJ1-2; D is possibly TRBD1 (5 bases). The CDR3 totals 15 residues. Germline CDR1 and CDR2: MGHRA and YSYEKL. V shed 3 bases and J shed 7 bases, with 18 bases lying between them. The CDR3 is CASSQDLWVRGGYTF. CDR3 DNA: TGCGCCAGCAGCCAGGACTTGTGGGTAAGGGGTGGCTACACCTTC.

This clonotype was counted at least ten times. The rearrangement joins TRBV12-3 or TRBV12-4 to TRBJ1-1; D gene unclear. The ends were cut back, 3 bases at V and 1 base at J, with 6 bases in the middle. The CDR3 loop spans 13 amino acids. This CDR3 is CASSFPPNTEAFF. In DNA, the CDR3 is TGTGCCAGCAGTTTCCCACCGAACACTGAAGCTTTCTTT.

The chain joins TRBV7-9 to TRBJ2-7; TRBD2 is a possible D gene (5 bases). Trimming left V 5 bases short and J 4 bases short, with 15 bases between. This CDR3 is built from 14 residues. The V gene's germline CDR1 is SEHNR and CDR2 FQNEAQ (reference sequence). CDR3 in amino acids: CASSPRQDWYEQYF. DNA for the CDR3: TGTGCCAGCAGCCCCCGGCAGGACTGGTACGAGCAGTACTTC.

This rearrangement joins TRBV20-1 to TRBJ2-7, with TRBD2 matching over 8 bases. CDR3 length: 13 amino acids. Losses at the gene ends were 8 bases for V and 0 bases for J; bases not matched to a gene: 6. Germline assignment: CDR1 DFQATT and CDR2 SNEGSKA (reference sequence). CDR3 sequence: CSKTSGSSYEQYF. The CDR3 coding sequence is TGCAGTAAAACTAGCGGAAGCTCCTACGAGCAGTACTTC.

This chain uses TRBV4-1 with TRBJ2-5, with D hard to call. V lost 2 bases, J lost 5 bases, and 9 bases lay in between. The CDR3 covers 13 residues. Germline CDR1 and CDR2: MGHRA and YSYEKL. The CDR3 reads CASSQSIGETQYF. CDR3 bases: TGCGCCAGCAGCCAATCTATCGGGGAGACCCAGTACTTC.

This clonotype appeared many times. The chain uses TRBV2 and TRBJ2-5; D gene unclear. Germline V gene lookup returns CDR1 SNHLY and CDR2 FYNNEI. The length of the CDR3 is 14 residues. V lost 3 bases to trimming and J lost 4 bases, with 12 bases between them. In nucleotides, the CDR3 is TGTGCCAGCAGTGAGGCTTCCAGTGTAGAGACCCAGTACTTC. Its protein is CASSEASSVETQYF.

As to this clonotype: A much larger clone lies a single base off, so this may be a read error. The chain carries TRBV2 and TRBJ2-3, with D tentatively TRBD1 (5 bases). CDR1 SNHLY and CDR2 FYNNEI come from the germline V gene. CDR3 length: 12 amino acids. CDR3 sequence reads: CASSENTGTQYF. DNA of the CDR3: TGTGCCAGCAGTGAGAACACAGGTACGCAGTATTTT. Drawing the rest from reference TRBV2 and TRBJ2-3, the complete variable domain is EPEVTQTPSHQVTQMGQEVILRCVPISNHLYFYWYRQILGQKVEFLVSFYNNEISEKSEIFDDQFSVERPDGSNFTLKIRSTKLEDSAMYFCASSENTGTQYFGPGTRLTVL.

The rearrangement links TRBV7-6 to TRBJ2-3, with TRBD1 as a possible D gene (5 bases). Germline CDR1 reads SGHVS; CDR2 reads FNYEAQ. The CDR3 has 13 residues. V was cut by 7 bases and J by 4 bases, with 12 bases left in between. CDR3 DNA sequence: TGTGCCAGCACCCCCTCAGGGTCAGATACGCAGTATTTT. Translated, it gives CASTPSGSDTQYF.

A few counts support this clonotype. The chain recombines TRBV12-3 or TRBV12-4 with TRBJ2-7; 13 bases match TRBD2. The CDR3 covers 15 residues. The V and J ends lost 6 bases and 3 bases, in that order; junction bases with no gene match: 5. CDR3 loop: CASSYRLAGGYEQYF. The CDR3 coding sequence is TGTGCCAGCAGCTACCGACTAGCGGGAGGCTACGAGCAGTACTTC.

This clonotype was observed a few times. The J gene is TRBJ2-7, the V gene TRBV20-1; perhaps TRBD1 as D (6 bases). CDR1 is DFQATT and CDR2 is SNEGSKA in the germline V gene (reference sequence). The CDR3 contains 14 residues. With 6 bases removed from V and 4 bases from J, the gap between germline ends came to 19 bases. The CDR3 region is CSAPKGVRRYEQYF. CDR3 sequence (DNA): TGCAGTGCCCCCAAGGGGGTCAGGAGGTACGAGCAGTACTTC.

The V and J genes are TRBV7-2 and TRBJ2-2, with D maybe TRBD2 (5 bases). Trimming removed 7 bases from V and 6 bases from J, with 27 bases in between. CDR1 and CDR2 from the germline V gene are SGHTA and FQGNSA. The CDR3 spans 18 residues. The CDR3 bases are TGTGCCAGCACCCCCGTACCAACACGGACTGGCCTTGCCGGGGAGCTGTTTTTT. Translating it yields CASTPVPTRTGLAGELFF.

This clonotype showed up just once. Lacking the conserved final phenylalanine or tryptophan, this CDR3 likely reflects a read error. The chain is built from TRBV27 and TRBJ1-1; D is perhaps TRBD1 (5 bases). The V end was cut by 5 bases, the J end by 5 bases, with 9 bases between. The germline gives CDR1 MNHEY, CDR2 SMNVEV (reference sequence). The CDR3 is 12 amino acids. CDR3 sequence reads: CASSRGGTEAFL. The CDR3 coding sequence is TGTGCCAGCAGTCGCGGGGGGACTGAAGCTTTCCTT.

This clonotype came up a few times. The genes are TRBV29-1 and TRBJ2-6; TRBD1 aligns across 8 bases. The CDR3 is 15 amino acids. Germline CDR1 is SQVTM and CDR2 is ANQGSEA. Trimming cost V 7 bases and J 1 base; bases outside gene matches: 6. The CDR3 spells CSARDRSSGANVLTF. The CDR3 bases are TGCAGCGCTCGGGACAGGAGTTCTGGGGCCAACGTCCTGACTTTC.